One sample yielded the 23 T cell receptor beta chains listed below, sequenced in a study of T cell changes during pregnancy in multiple sclerosis. The assay was immunoSEQ multiplex PCR, and TCRdb's table has in-frame clones only and misses some. In the table there are some 27,000 clones, roughly nine tenths of which are singletons. The sequences come from CD4+ T cells from peripheral blood mononuclear cells, collected in the second trimester of pregnancy. The receptor set was obtained from a female donor with multiple sclerosis, enrolled in a pregnancy study.

The genes are TRBV11-2 and TRBJ1-6; D not certain. V lost 1 base, J lost 7 bases, and 5 bases lay in between. Germline V gives CDR1 SGHAT, CDR2 FQNNGV. This CDR3 spans 13 amino acids. CDR3 residues: CASSLAGNSPLHF. CDR3 nucleotide sequence: TGTGCCAGCAGCTTAGCGGGAAATTCACCCCTCCACTTT.

CDR3 bases: TGCGCCAGCAGCTTGGTTCAGGGGGCAAGCGGAGGAGAGACCCAGTACTTC. Translating it yields CASSLVQGASGGETQYF. This chain connects TRBV5-1 to TRBJ2-5, with TRBD1 matching 8 bases. Germline V CDR1 and CDR2: SGHRS, YFSETQ. After removal of 0 bases from V and 4 bases from J, the junction contained 11 bases not matched to a gene. The CDR3 extends over 17 amino acids.

The CDR3 protein is CASSLLTDTQYF. The CDR3 DNA reads TGTGCCAGCAGTTTACTTACAGATACGCAGTATTTT. The rearrangement uses TRBV2 and TRBJ2-3; D is undetermined. Trimming took off 5 bases at V and 3 bases at J, with 6 bases between the two ends. CDR1 is SNHLY, CDR2 FYNNEI, per germline. The CDR3 runs to 12 residues.

This clone was seen just once. This chain connects TRBV18 to TRBJ2-2, with D maybe TRBD1 (6 bases). The CDR3 spans 15 residues. V was pared by 4 bases and J by 2 bases, with 11 bases between. Germline CDR1 reads KGHSH; CDR2 reads LQKENI. The CDR3 region has the DNA TGTGCCAGCTCACGGGGGCCGATTAACACCGGGGAGCTGTTTTTT. Translating it yields CASSRGPINTGELFF. The complete variable domain, with remaining parts taken from reference TRBV18 and TRBJ2-2, reads NAGVMQNPRHLVRRRGQEARLRCSPMKGHSHVYWYRQLPEEGLKFMVYLQKENIIDESGMPKERFSAEFPKEGPSILRIQQVVRGDSAAYFCASSRGPINTGELFFGEGSRLTVL.

The chain has TRBV11-1 and TRBJ2-7; the match to TRBD1 covers 7 bases. Losses at the gene ends were 5 bases for V and 3 bases for J; bases not matched to a gene: 4. The germline CDR1 and CDR2 sequences are SGHAT and FQDESV (reference sequence). The length of the CDR3 is 13 residues. CDR3 bases: TGTGCCAGCAGCCGGACAGGTAACTACGAGCAGTACTTC. It specifies CASSRTGNYEQYF.

The V gene is TRBV6-1, the J gene TRBJ2-5; 7 bases are shared with TRBD1. The CDR3 length is 14 residues. Trimming removed 6 bases from V and 5 bases from J; junction bases left unmatched: 9. The germline CDR1 and CDR2 sequences are MNHNS and SASEGT. The CDR3 spells CASSRQGARETQYF. For the CDR3, the DNA is TGTGCCAGCAGCCGACAGGGAGCGAGGGAGACCCAGTACTTC.

The rearrangement links TRBV5-1 to TRBJ2-5; maybe TRBD2 (5 bases). V lost 6 bases to trimming and J lost 0 bases, with 12 bases between them. Germline CDR1 and CDR2: SGHRS and YFSETQ. This CDR3 has 14 residues. CDR3 loop: CASKGGQYQETQYF. Here the CDR3 DNA reads TGCGCCAGCAAGGGCGGGCAGTACCAAGAGACCCAGTACTTC.

The chain carries TRBV28 and TRBJ1-5; D may be TRBD1 (5 bases). The CDR3 consists of 16 residues. The V end lost 5 bases, the J end lost 1 base, and 15 bases lay between the germline ends. Germline V lookup: CDR1 MDHEN, CDR2 SYDVKM. The CDR3 DNA follows: TGTGCCAGCAGTACAATCGGGGGGGGGAGCAATCAGCCCCAGCATTTT. Protein sequence: CASSTIGGGSNQPQHF.

V is TRBV18 and J is TRBJ1-2; no firm D call. CDR3 length: 14 residues. The V and J ends lost 6 bases and 4 bases respectively, with 15 bases between them. CDR1 is KGHSH, CDR2 LQKENI, per germline. The CDR3 nucleotides read TGTGCCAGCTCCGAAGAGGGAAGGATCTATGGCTACACCTTC. Translation gives CASSEEGRIYGYTF.

V usage is TRBV7-2 and J usage is TRBJ1-1; maybe TRBD1 (6 bases). The CDR3 is 13 residues long. Trimming cost V 6 bases and J 1 base, with 9 bases left between them. From germline, CDR1 is SGHTA and CDR2 FQGNSA. CDR3 loop: CASSGQPNTEAFF. The CDR3 nucleotides are TGTGCCAGCAGTGGACAGCCGAACACTGAAGCTTTCTTT.

This sequence joins TRBV2 and TRBJ2-7, with unresolved D. Trimming left V 7 bases short and J 3 bases short, with 13 bases between. The CDR3 is made up of 13 amino acids. Germline-derived CDR1 and CDR2 are SNHLY and FYNNEI. The CDR3 region is CASKWQRSYEQYF. In nucleotides, the CDR3 is TGTGCCAGCAAATGGCAGAGGAGCTACGAGCAGTACTTC.

The chain joins TRBV2 to TRBJ1-5; maybe TRBD1 (6 bases). There are 15 residues in the CDR3. Germline CDR1 reads SNHLY; CDR2 reads FYNNEI. Between the trimmed V and J ends, which lost 5 bases and 3 bases, there was a span of 14 bases. CDR3 nucleotide sequence: TGTGCCAGCAGTATTCAGGGGCGTACCAATCAGCCCCAGCATTTT. This gives the protein CASSIQGRTNQPQHF.

The chain carries TRBV4-3 and TRBJ1-4; a weak D match, TRBD1 (5 bases). CDR1 LGHNA and CDR2 YSLEER come from the germline V gene. The CDR3 runs 19 residues. V lost 0 bases and J lost 8, with 25 bases in between. CDR3 sequence (DNA): TGCGCCAGCAGCCAAGAATTGGTAGGCGGGGCGGCCGAGGGGGAAAAACTGTTTTTT. Translated: CASSQELVGGAAEGEKLFF.

The rearrangement joins TRBV5-1 to TRBJ2-5; 13 bases agree with TRBD2. The germline CDR1 and CDR2 sequences are SGHRS and YFSETQ. The CDR3 is 16 residues long. V shed 3 bases, J shed 7 bases, and the junction held 9 bases outside the gene matches. The CDR3 DNA follows: TGCGCCAGCAGCTCCGGGACTAGCGGGGCTCTTGGGACCCAGTACTTC. Translated, it gives CASSSGTSGALGTQYF. The full variable domain, completed using reference TRBV5-1 and TRBJ2-5, is KAGVTQTPRYLIKTRGQQVTLSCSPISGHRSVSWYQQTPGQGLQFLFEYFSETQRNKGNFPGRFSGRQFSNSRSEMNVSTLELGDSALYLCASSSGTSGALGTQYFGPGTRLLVL.

The chain recombines TRBV6-6 with TRBJ1-2; D is ambiguous. Germline CDR1 is MNHNY and CDR2 is SVGAGI (reference sequence). The CDR3 is made up of 15 amino acids. Trimming removed 6 bases at V and 2 bases at J, with 16 bases between. The DNA for the CDR3 is TGTGCCAGCAGGCCGGCCGTTAGCATGAACTATGGCTACACCTTC. Residues: CASRPAVSMNYGYTF.

The chain is built from TRBV10-3 and TRBJ1-2; TRBD1 is a possible D gene (6 bases). Germline assignment: CDR1 ENHRY and CDR2 SYGVKD. Trimming took off 10 bases at V and 0 bases at J, with 12 bases between the two ends. The CDR3 totals 13 residues. The CDR3 DNA reads TGTGCCACCCAGCGGACAGCTAACTATGGCTACACCTTC. Encoded protein: CATQRTANYGYTF.

The V gene is TRBV7-8, the J gene TRBJ1-4; 10 positions match TRBD1. V lost 5 bases and J lost 7; bases outside the gene matches: 7. This CDR3 has 15 amino acids. CDR1 is SGHVS and CDR2 is FQNEAQ in the germline V gene. DNA for the CDR3: TGTGCCAGCAGCCCCAGACAGGGGGCGGGTGAAAAACTGTTTTTT. This encodes CASSPRQGAGEKLFF.

This chain joins TRBV5-1 and TRBJ2-1; possibly TRBD1 for D (6 bases). The CDR3 is 15 amino acids. Per germline, CDR1 SGHRS and CDR2 YFSETQ. The germline V and J ends were trimmed by 2 bases and 4 bases, with 13 bases remaining between them. The CDR3 spells CASSFIRDIYNEQFF. As DNA, the CDR3 is TGCGCCAGCAGCTTCATTCGGGACATATACAATGAGCAGTTCTTC.

V usage is TRBV5-1 and J usage is TRBJ1-5; 7 bases are a match to TRBD1. Germline CDR1 is SGHRS and CDR2 is YFSETQ. The CDR3 runs to 14 residues. With 4 bases clipped from V and 8 bases from J, the junction kept 9 bases outside the gene matches. Here the CDR3 reads CASSPTTGIKPQHF. CDR3 DNA: TGCGCCAGCAGCCCTACGACAGGGATAAAGCCCCAGCATTTT.

V gene TRBV6-5 combines with J gene TRBJ1-2, with D possibly matching TRBD1 (5 bases). This CDR3 is built from 13 residues. Per germline, CDR1 MNHEY and CDR2 SVGAGI. The germline V and J ends were trimmed by 8 bases and 4 bases, with 14 bases remaining between them. The CDR3 here is CASVRGVGYGYTF. The CDR3 nucleotides read TGTGCCAGCGTGCGGGGGGTTGGCTATGGCTACACCTTC.

The CDR3 is CASSFGGSGETQYF. The CDR3 nucleotides are TGTGCCAGCAGCTTCGGAGGGTCGGGAGAGACCCAGTACTTC. The chain employs TRBV7-2 and TRBJ2-5; D may be TRBD2 (6 bases). V dropped 3 bases and J dropped 4 bases, with 12 bases sitting between them. CDR1 is SGHTA and CDR2 is FQGNSA in the germline V gene. The CDR3 runs to 14 residues.

The chain links TRBV6-5 to TRBJ2-7; a possible D gene is TRBD1 (5 bases). The ends were cut back, 2 bases at V and 4 bases at J, with 15 bases in the middle. CDR1 is MNHEY, CDR2 SVGAGI, per germline. The CDR3 totals 15 residues. The DNA of the CDR3 is TGTGCCAGCAGTTACGGCAGGGATGGTTCATACGAGCAGTACTTC. It is translated as CASSYGRDGSYEQYF.

The J gene is TRBJ2-7, the V gene TRBV29-1; D not resolved. Trimming pared 7 bases from V and 3 bases from J, leaving 10 bases between. Germline-derived CDR1 and CDR2 are SQVTM and ANQGSEA. CDR3 length equals 11 residues. CDR3 DNA: TGCAGCGCCCACAGCTACTACGAGCAGTACTTC. Its translation: CSAHSYYEQYF.